Following are 23 T cell receptor beta chains from one sample sequenced in a study of shared clonotypes between healthy human individuals. Clones were sequenced by immunoSEQ multiplex PCR, and TCRdb holds only the in-frame ones, with some missing. Found here are more than 400,000 clones, about 85% of them singletons; the top ten hold roughly 13%. The sequenced sample was PBMCs. The receptors were sampled from a middle-aged woman in good health. Some clones in this sample may be carry-over from other donors' samples.

The rearrangement uses TRBV28 and TRBJ2-7; no clear D gene. This CDR3 region has 11 residues. Trimming shortened V by 5 bases and J by 4 bases, and 6 bases separated the two germline ends. Germline CDR1 MDHEN, CDR2 SYDVKM. CDR3 residues: CASSPQYEQYF. The CDR3 DNA follows: TGTGCCAGCAGTCCCCAATACGAGCAGTACTTC.

In its sample, this clone was seen many times. Other nucleotide sequences from this sample produce the same CDR3. The chain employs TRBV4-1 and TRBJ1-2, with 8 bases lining up with TRBD1. CDR3 size: 15 residues. Germline V gene data show CDR1 as MGHRA and CDR2 as YSYEKL. After removal of 3 bases from V and 3 bases from J, the junction contained 6 bases not matched to a gene. CDR3 in DNA: TGCGCCAGCAGCCAGCCGGGACAGGCAGACTATGGCTACACCTTC. This sequence encodes CASSQPGQADYGYTF.

The rearrangement uses TRBV30 and TRBJ1-2, with D perhaps TRBD1 (6 bases). The CDR3 spans 12 residues. The germline V and J ends were trimmed by 3 bases and 4 bases, with 9 bases remaining between them. Looked up from germline, CDR1 is GTSNPN and CDR2 is SVGIG (reference sequence). The CDR3 DNA reads TGTGCCTGGAGCGAGACAGGCTATGGCTACACCTTC. Encoded protein: CAWSETGYGYTF.

The rearrangement uses TRBV19 and TRBJ2-5; 14 nucleotides match TRBD2. The V gene's germline CDR1 is LNHDA and CDR2 SQIVND (reference sequence). The CDR3 has 15 amino acids. With 5 bases clipped from V and 5 bases from J, the junction kept 4 bases outside the gene matches. For the CDR3, the DNA is TGTGCCAGTAGTCTGGGACTAGCGGGAGTTGAGACCCAGTACTTC. Encoded protein: CASSLGLAGVETQYF.

Of note for this clone: This sequence is one base from a far larger clone and is likely a read error. Other DNA sequences in the same sample also yield this CDR3. The chain recombines TRBV2 with TRBJ1-2; perhaps TRBD1 as D (5 bases). Germline CDR1 and CDR2: SNHLY and FYNNEI. The CDR3 sequence is 11 residues long. The CDR3 sequence: CALGRGYGYTF. The DNA of the CDR3 is TGTGCACTCGGGAGGGGCTATGGCTACACCTTC.

Concerning this clone itself: A far more abundant clone sits one base away, making this likely a read error. The chain has TRBV28 and TRBJ1-2; 9 positions match TRBD1. CDR1 and CDR2 (germline): MDHEN, SYDVKM. This CDR3 spans 15 amino acids. The CDR3 DNA sequence: TGTGCCAGCAGTAAGAACGGACAGGGGACCAATGGCTACGCCTTC. Amino acid sequence: CASSKNGQGTNGYAF.

A word on this clone: It is likely a read error: a sequence one base away is far more abundant. This same CDR3 is encoded by further DNA sequences in the sample. The rearrangement uses TRBV7-7 and TRBJ2-5; D is possibly TRBD2 (5 bases). Germline CDR1 reads SSHAT; CDR2 reads FNYEAQ (reference sequence). The CDR3 runs to 15 residues. The CDR3 sequence: CASSFAASSQETQYF. The CDR3 coding sequence is TGTGCGAGCAGCTTCGCGGCTAGCTCTCAAGAGACCCAGTACTTC.

About this clone: A far bigger clonotype differs at one base, so this is likely a read error. The J gene is TRBJ2-5, the V gene TRBV2; TRBD1 might be the D (6 bases). This CDR3 has 15 amino acids. The germline CDR1 and CDR2 sequences are SNHLY and FYNNEI. This CDR3 reads CTSTRSGQYQETQYF. The CDR3 coding sequence is TGTACCAGCACCCGCTCAGGACAGTACCAAGAGACCCAGTACTTC.

V and J are TRBV5-3 and TRBJ2-7; 9 bases agree with TRBD1. TRBV5-3 is assigned to the ORF class and has an uncertain function. The CDR3 loop spans 14 amino acids. With V trimmed by 4 bases and J by 7 bases, 9 bases remained unmatched. The CDR3 reads CARSLKQGAREQYF. CDR3 coding DNA: TGTGCCAGAAGCCTGAAACAGGGGGCACGGGAGCAGTACTTC.

Concerning this clone itself: Possible read error: a much larger clone is one base away. V is TRBV13 and J is TRBJ2-3; D unresolved. Germline CDR1 and CDR2: PRHDT and FYEKMQ (reference sequence). The CDR3 extends over 17 amino acids. CDR3 region: CASSLVVAAARTDTRYF. Here the CDR3 DNA reads TGTGCCAGCAGCTTAGTGGTCGCGGCAGCACGCACAGATACGCGGTATTTT.

The genes are TRBV28 and TRBJ2-1, with D possibly matching TRBD2 (6 bases). Looked up from germline, CDR1 is MDHEN and CDR2 is SYDVKM. The CDR3 totals 13 residues. With 6 bases removed from V and 7 bases from J, the gap between germline ends came to 13 bases. The CDR3 here is CASSPSARNEQFF. The CDR3, as DNA: TGTGCCAGCAGCCCTAGCGCTAGAAATGAGCAGTTCTTC.

The chain couples TRBV28 to TRBJ2-1; possible D gene TRBD1, 5 bases. In germline, CDR1 is MDHEN, CDR2 SYDVKM. V was trimmed by 4 bases and J by 1 base, leaving 17 bases between them. This CDR3 has 17 amino acids. CDR3 residues: CASSSPSGHISYNEQFF. The CDR3 bases are TGTGCCAGCAGTTCCCCCTCCGGACACATATCCTACAATGAGCAGTTCTTC.

The chain uses TRBV6-5 and TRBJ1-2; the match to TRBD1 covers 8 bases. This CDR3 region has 13 residues. From germline, CDR1 is MNHEY and CDR2 SVGAGI. Unmatched junction bases numbered 4, after V lost 6 bases and J lost 4 bases. CDR3 nucleotides: TGTGCCAGCAGCAGAGGACAGGGCTATGGCTACACCTTC. It codes for CASSRGQGYGYTF.

Details on this clone: Given the absence of the conserved phenylalanine or tryptophan at the CDR3 end, a read error is likely. The DNA is left out, because the CDR3 cannot be placed on it with certainty; the CDR3 is given as TCRdb lists it. The V and J genes are TRBV21-1 and TRBJ1-1. TRBV21-1 is termed a pseudogene. The CDR3 spans 17 residues, counting both ends. This CDR3 is CASSSGGVRLSGPEAFL.

About this clone itself: This likely traces to a read error, being one base from a far larger clone. This chain links TRBV11-2 with TRBJ2-4, with 8 bases aligning to TRBD1. This CDR3 spans 15 amino acids. Germline CDR1 and CDR2: SGHAT and FQNNGV. V lost 2 bases, J lost 6 bases, and 6 bases stayed unmatched. The CDR3 region has the DNA TGTGCCAGCAGCTTAAGCAGGGGGCGTGTAAACATTCAGTACTTC. It codes for CASSLSRGRVNIQYF.

This chain joins TRBV13 and TRBJ2-1, with D perhaps assigned TRBD1 or TRBD2 (5 bases each). From germline, CDR1 is PRHDT and CDR2 FYEKMQ (reference sequence). V was cut by 5 bases and J by 8 bases, with 13 bases left in between. The CDR3 has 13 amino acids. The CDR3 sequence is CASSPGRDDEQFF. Here the CDR3 DNA reads TGTGCCAGCAGCCCAGGCCGGGACGATGAGCAGTTCTTC.

This clone was seen once. The rearrangement uses TRBV5-1 and TRBJ2-4; 9 bases align to TRBD1. Germline CDR1 SGHRS, CDR2 YFSETQ. CDR3 size: 15 residues. J gave up 8 bases and V 2 bases, and 8 bases lay outside the gene matches. The CDR3 spells CASSFMGQGLDIQYF. In DNA, the CDR3 is TGCGCCAGCAGCTTTATGGGACAGGGCCTAGACATTCAGTACTTC.

On this clone itself: A far larger clone is just one base off, so this is likely a read error. This chain joins TRBV19 and TRBJ2-2; no clear D. V was cut by 6 bases and J by 4 bases, with 12 bases left in between. The CDR3 spans 14 residues. The V gene's germline CDR1 is LNHDA and CDR2 SQIVND (reference sequence). The CDR3 loop reads CASRRLGVTGELFF. CDR3 in DNA: TGTGCCAGTAGAAGACTGGGCGTCACCGGGGAGCTGTTTTTT.

Notes on this clone: Other nucleotide sequences from this sample produce the same CDR3. The chain combines TRBV5-4 with TRBJ2-3; D is tentatively TRBD1 or TRBD2 (6 bases each). Germline loops: CDR1 SGHNT, CDR2 YYREEE (reference sequence). V was cut by 0 bases and J by 4 bases, with 9 bases left in between. The CDR3 runs 14 residues. The CDR3 loop reads CASSLDRGADTQYF. CDR3 bases: TGTGCCAGCAGCTTGGATAGGGGGGCAGATACGCAGTATTTT.

The rearrangement uses TRBV4-1 and TRBJ2-3, with TRBD2 matching over 11 bases. The CDR3 contains 16 residues. V lost 4 bases to trimming and J lost 5 bases; unmatched junction nucleotides: 8. Germline V CDR1 and CDR2: MGHRA, YSYEKL. The CDR3 DNA follows: TGCGCCAGCAGCCTATCCGGGACTAGCGGCCGAGATACGCAGTATTTT. Translation: CASSLSGTSGRDTQYF.

V and J are TRBV28 and TRBJ2-7; D gene ambiguous. This CDR3 has 12 residues. Trimming removed 0 bases from V and 2 bases from J, with 2 bases in between. CDR1 and CDR2 from the germline V gene are MDHEN and SYDVKM. CDR3 sequence reads: CASSLWAYEQYF. As DNA, the CDR3 is TGTGCCAGCAGTTTATGGGCCTACGAGCAGTACTTC. Full variable domain (outside the CDR3, taken from reference TRBV28 and TRBJ2-7): DVKVTQSSRYLVKRTGEKVFLECVQDMDHENMFWYRQDPGLGLRLIYFSYDVKMKEKGDIPEGYSVSREKKERFSLILESASTNQTSMYLCASSLWAYEQYFGPGTRLTVT.

In this sample, this clone turned up once. The gene calls are TRBV15 and TRBJ1-1; 11 nucleotides agree with TRBD1. Losses at the gene ends were 5 bases for V and 1 base for J; bases not matched to a gene: 0. The germline V gene has CDR1 LNHNV and CDR2 YYDKDF (reference sequence). The CDR3 has 14 residues. CDR3 in amino acids: CATSGQGANTEAFF. The CDR3 nucleotides are TGTGCCACCAGCGGACAGGGGGCGAACACTGAAGCTTTCTTT.

The CDR3 DNA reads TGTGCCAGCAGTGACCAGAGCGGGAGGGTCCACAATGAGCAGTTCTTC. The encoded protein is CASSDQSGRVHNEQFF. The rearrangement joins TRBV27 to TRBJ2-1; the match to TRBD2 covers 10 bases. This CDR3 spans 16 amino acids. CDR1 MNHEY and CDR2 SMNVEV come from the germline V gene (reference sequence). With V trimmed by 5 bases and J by 5 bases, 9 bases remained unmatched.